These 3 T cell receptor beta chains came from one sample sequenced in a study of T cells after yellow fever vaccination. TCRdb recomputed calls from the 5' RACE reads with MiXCR, one row per CDR3 protein. The sample holds 500,000 to 650,000 distinct CDR3 sequences; 9% to 15% are singletons and the top ten take just under 15%. Sequenced here: PBMCs, sampled on the day of the yellow fever booster vaccination. The receptors come from a man aged 25-45 years who received the YFV17D yellow fever vaccine.

Regarding this clonotype: A junction end diverges from the germline sequence, so it may reflect a read error. V and J are TRBV20-1 and TRBJ2-1; 11 nucleotides line up with TRBD2. Germline V gives CDR1 DFQATT, CDR2 SNEGSKA (reference sequence). The CDR3 spans 16 residues. CDR3 DNA sequence: TGCTGTGCCCCGCGTACTAGCGGGAGAGTATACAATGAGCAGTTCTTC. Protein product: CCAPRTSGRVYNEQFF.

This clonotype was picked up a small number of times. The genes are TRBV5-1 and TRBJ1-1, with D possibly matching TRBD1 (5 bases). CDR1 is SGHRS, CDR2 YFSETQ, per germline. V was trimmed by 1 base and J by 0 bases, leaving 10 bases between them. The CDR3 covers 15 residues. The CDR3 DNA sequence: TGCGCCAGCAGCTTGACGGGGGAGTTGAACACTGAAGCTTTCTTT. Protein sequence: CASSLTGELNTEAFF.

This clonotype was observed a few times. The chain links TRBV7-2 to TRBJ2-1; 9 bases align to TRBD2. This CDR3 region has 18 residues. V dropped 0 bases and J dropped 0; count of bases not matched to a gene: 6. CDR1 and CDR2 from the germline V gene are SGHTA and FQGNSA. The CDR3 nucleotides are TGTGCCAGCAGCTTAGCACTAGCGGGTAGTAGCTCCTACAATGAGCAGTTCTTC. Its translation: CASSLALAGSSSYNEQFF.